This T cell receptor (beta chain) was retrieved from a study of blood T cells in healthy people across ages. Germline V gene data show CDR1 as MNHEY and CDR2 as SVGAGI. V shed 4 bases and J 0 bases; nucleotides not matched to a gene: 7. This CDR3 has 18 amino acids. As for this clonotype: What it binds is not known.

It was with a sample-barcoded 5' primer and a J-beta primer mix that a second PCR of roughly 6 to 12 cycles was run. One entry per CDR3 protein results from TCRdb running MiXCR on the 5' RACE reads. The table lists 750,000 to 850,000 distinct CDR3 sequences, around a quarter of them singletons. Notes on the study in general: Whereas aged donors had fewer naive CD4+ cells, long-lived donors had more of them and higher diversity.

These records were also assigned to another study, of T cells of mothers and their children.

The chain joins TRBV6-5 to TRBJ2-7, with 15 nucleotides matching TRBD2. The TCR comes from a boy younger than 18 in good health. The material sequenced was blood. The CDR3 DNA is TGTGCCAGCAGTTTGGGACTAGCGGGAGGCCGGAACTCCTACGAGCAGTACTTC. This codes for CASSLGLAGGRNSYEQYF.